Below, 8 T cell receptor beta chains from the same sample are listed, as sequenced in a study of tumor and adjacent non-tumor tissue in lung cancer (dated by TCRdb to 2016 to 2019). RNA was isolated from bulk, unsorted tissue, and RNA quality was assessed with a NanoDrop ND-1000 and an Agilent 2100. Normal lung samples were distant non-tumor tissue taken more than 3 cm from the tumor edge. Libraries were built with multiplex PCR. Sequencing was performed on an Illumina HiSeq 2500. TCRbeta libraries were built by three rounds of nested PCR using primers (Table S4), following protocols modified from ARM-PCR. TCRdb redid the processing of the public reads, applying fastp at Q25 and MiXCR, and retained in-frame beta chains. Each record represents a unique CDR3 protein, reported with the most common genes and DNA among its rows. The sample records 65,000 to 85,000 distinct CDR3 sequences, 75% to 85% of which are singletons. The ten largest clones represent 40% to 55% of the sample.

Sequenced: distant non-tumor lung tissue. All receptors derive from a man in his sixties with non-small cell lung cancer.

A word on this clonotype: In this CDR3 the conserved last residue, phenylalanine or tryptophan, is missing, so a read error is likely. The chain has TRBV6-1 and TRBJ2-5; either TRBD1 or TRBD2 may supply D (5 bases each). CDR3 length: 14 residues. Germline values: CDR1 MNHNS, CDR2 SASEGT. V was trimmed by 6 bases and J by 4 bases, leaving 15 bases between them. CDR3 DNA: TGTGCCAGCAGCCCTCAGGGAGTCGTAGAGACCCAGTACTAC. Translated: CASSPQGVVETQYY.

The rearrangement uses TRBV10-2 and TRBJ1-1; D unresolved. The CDR3 has 13 residues. Germline lookup yields CDR1 WSHSY and CDR2 SAAADI. Here the CDR3 reads CTTRWGINTEAFF. CDR3 coding DNA: TGCACTACCAGGTGGGGAATCAACACTGAAGCTTTCTTT.

This chain links TRBV12-3 or TRBV12-4 with TRBJ1-1; D gene ambiguous. The CDR3 consists of 13 residues. CDR3 in amino acids: CVSSLSRSTEAFF. The CDR3 bases are TGTGTCAGTAGCCTATCTAGGAGTACTGAAGCTTTCTTT.

Details on this clonotype: One end of the junction is discordant with germline, which a read error may explain. The chain carries TRBV11-1 and TRBJ2-5, with 8 nucleotides matching TRBD2. This CDR3 region has 14 residues. CDR1 is SGHAT, CDR2 FQDESV, per germline (reference sequence). The chain's CDR3 is CASRLAGPAETQYF. CDR3 DNA sequence: TGTGCCAGCCGCTTAGCGGGACCAGCGGAGACCCAGTACTTC.

Concerning this clonotype: This is likely a read error, given that the CDR3 carries no conserved phenylalanine or tryptophan at its end. The chain employs TRBV29-1 and TRBJ1-1; 8 bases match TRBD1. V was pared by 6 bases and J by 3 bases, with 6 bases of the junction left unmatched. The CDR3 totals 13 residues. Germline CDR1 and CDR2: SQVTM and ANQGSEA. The CDR3 spells CSVSTGGDTEAFL. CDR3 in DNA: TGCAGCGTCTCTACAGGGGGGGACACTGAAGCTTTCTTG.

About this clonotype itself: One junction end does not reproduce the germline sequence, and a read error may be involved. This chain links TRBV29-1 with TRBJ2-7; 9 bases are a match to TRBD1. Germline loops: CDR1 SQVTM, CDR2 ANQGSEA. The CDR3 is 15 residues long. The CDR3 DNA follows: TGCAGCCCAACAAGGGGGGGACAGGGTCCCCACGACCAGTACTTC. This gives the protein CSPTRGGQGPHDQYF.

This clonotype showed up many times. The gene calls are TRBV6-5 and TRBJ1-2; no reliable D call. V was trimmed by 10 bases and J by 5 bases, leaving 26 bases between them. Per germline, CDR1 MNHEY and CDR2 SVGAGI. The CDR3 consists of 16 residues. The DNA for the CDR3 is TGTGCCACCGCGCCGACTTATGCGGGCCGAGGATATGGCTACACCTTC. It encodes CATAPTYAGRGYGYTF.

This clonotype was observed a few times. CDR3 loop: CAWSPFIHFATGNEQFF. The CDR3 nucleotides read TGTGCCTGGAGTCCATTCATCCACTTCGCTACGGGGAATGAGCAGTTCTTC. The rearrangement joins TRBV30 to TRBJ2-1, with a weak D call TRBD2 (5 bases). Germline V CDR1 and CDR2: GTSNPN, SVGIG (reference sequence). Trimming pared 2 bases from V and 7 bases from J, leaving 24 bases between. The CDR3 consists of 17 residues.